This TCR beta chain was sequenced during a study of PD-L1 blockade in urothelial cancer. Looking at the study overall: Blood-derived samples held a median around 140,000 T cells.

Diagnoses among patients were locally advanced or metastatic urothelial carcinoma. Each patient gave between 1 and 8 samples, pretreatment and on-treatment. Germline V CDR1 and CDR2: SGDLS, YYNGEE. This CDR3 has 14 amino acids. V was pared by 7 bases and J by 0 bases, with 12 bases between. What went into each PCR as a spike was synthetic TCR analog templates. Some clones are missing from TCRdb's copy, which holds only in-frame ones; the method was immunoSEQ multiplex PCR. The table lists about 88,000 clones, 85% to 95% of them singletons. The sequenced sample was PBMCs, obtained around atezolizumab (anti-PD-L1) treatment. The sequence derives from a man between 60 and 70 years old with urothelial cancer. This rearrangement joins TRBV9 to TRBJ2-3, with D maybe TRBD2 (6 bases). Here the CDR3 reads CASAPSASTDTQYF. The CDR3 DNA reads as TGTGCCAGCGCCCCTAGCGCCAGCACAGATACGCAGTATTTT. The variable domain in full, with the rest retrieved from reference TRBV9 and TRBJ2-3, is DSGVTQTPKHLITATGQRVTLRCSPRSGDLSVYWYQQSLDQGLQFLIQYYNGEERAKGNILERFSAQQFPDLHSELNLSSLELGDSALYFCASAPSASTDTQYFGPGTRLTVL.